In its sample, the clone carrying this T cell receptor (beta chain) was seen a few times. No antigen is known for it. TCRdb called the reads again in MiXCR, with one record for every CDR3 protein. Among about 450,000 distinct CDR3 sequences listed, about 33% were seen once. The length of the CDR3 is 15 residues. Per germline, CDR1 SGHNT and CDR2 YYREEE (reference sequence). V was clipped by 4 bases and J by 1 base, with 13 bases between them. These data belong to a study of T cell repertoires in cytomegalovirus infection. Whole-study context: Public signatures in TCR beta pointed to CMV infection and matching HLA type.

The study's findings and limits: Adding up the frequency of public TCR beta families identified people who carried CMV plus the relevant HLA. CMV-specific TCR beta clonotypes restricted by HLA-C were the ones dominating the ex vivo response.

The sequence was collected from a human donor in good health (CMV status not recorded). Some clones in this sample may be carry-over from other donors' samples. This chain joins TRBV5-4 and TRBJ2-3, with D perhaps being TRBD1 or TRBD2 (5 bases each). Specimen: PBMCs. Written as DNA, the CDR3 is TGTGCCAGCAGCCCCGACCAGGGACGCACAGATACGCAGTATTTT. It specifies CASSPDQGRTDTQYF. The variable domain in full, completed from reference TRBV5-4 and TRBJ2-3, reads ETGVTQSPTHLIKTRGQQVTLRCSSQSGHNTVSWYQQALGQGPQFIFQYYREEENGRGNFPPRFSGLQFPNYSSELNVNALELDDSALYLCASSPDQGRTDTQYFGPGTRLTVL.